This T cell receptor beta chain was sequenced during a study of T cells after yellow fever vaccination. Notes on the study in general: A small share of clonotypes appeared in both CD4 and CD8 compartments. A secondary response was less intense yet reached its peak sooner, at day 5 versus 15.

Each CDR3 protein gets one entry after TCRdb re-called the 5' RACE reads with MiXCR. The table has some 110,000 distinct CDR3 sequences, about 7.2% seen once; the top ten hold 2.7%. V shed 1 base and J 3 bases; nucleotides not matched to a gene: 6. This CDR3 comprises 16 residues. Looked up from germline, CDR1 is LGHNA and CDR2 is YSLEER. Notes on this clonotype: Antigen: not known.

The rearrangement links TRBV4-3 to TRBJ1-3; TRBD1 matches at 7 bases. The specimen was CD4+ T cells sorted from PBMCs, collected more than 40 days after the first yellow fever vaccination. This receptor was identified in a young man who received the YFV17D yellow fever vaccine. CDR3 sequence: CASSQGTGEGGNTIYF. In DNA, the CDR3 is TGCGCCAGCAGCCAAGGAACAGGGGAGGGTGGAAACACCATATATTTT.